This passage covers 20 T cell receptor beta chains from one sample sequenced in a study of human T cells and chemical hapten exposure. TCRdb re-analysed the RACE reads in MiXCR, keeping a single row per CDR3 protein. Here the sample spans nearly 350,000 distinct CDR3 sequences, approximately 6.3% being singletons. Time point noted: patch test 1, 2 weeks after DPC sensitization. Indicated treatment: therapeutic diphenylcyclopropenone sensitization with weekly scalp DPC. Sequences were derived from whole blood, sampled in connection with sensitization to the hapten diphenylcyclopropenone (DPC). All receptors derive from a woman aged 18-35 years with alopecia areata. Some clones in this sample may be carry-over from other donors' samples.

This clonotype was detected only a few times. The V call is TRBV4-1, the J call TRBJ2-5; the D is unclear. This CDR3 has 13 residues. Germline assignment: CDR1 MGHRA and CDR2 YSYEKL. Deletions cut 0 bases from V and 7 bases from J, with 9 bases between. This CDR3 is CASSQDYSGTQYF. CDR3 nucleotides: TGCGCCAGCAGCCAAGACTACTCCGGGACCCAGTACTTC.

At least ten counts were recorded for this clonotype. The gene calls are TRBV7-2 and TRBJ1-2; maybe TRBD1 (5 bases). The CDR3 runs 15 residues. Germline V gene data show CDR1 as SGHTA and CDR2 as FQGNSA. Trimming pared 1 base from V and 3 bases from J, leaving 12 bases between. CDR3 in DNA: TGTGCCAGCAGCTTAGTGGGAGGGGAAGACTATGGCTACACCTTC. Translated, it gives CASSLVGGEDYGYTF.

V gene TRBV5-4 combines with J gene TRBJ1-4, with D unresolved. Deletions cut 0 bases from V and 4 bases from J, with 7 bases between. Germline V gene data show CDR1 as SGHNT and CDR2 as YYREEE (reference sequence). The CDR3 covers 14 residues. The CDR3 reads CASSLDGGNEKLFF. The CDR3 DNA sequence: TGTGCCAGCAGCTTGGACGGAGGTAATGAAAAACTGTTTTTT.

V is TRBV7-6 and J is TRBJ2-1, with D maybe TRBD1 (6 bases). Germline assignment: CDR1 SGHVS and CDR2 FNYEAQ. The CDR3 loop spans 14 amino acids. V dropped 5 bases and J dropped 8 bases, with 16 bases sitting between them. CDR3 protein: CASSGGRGMDEQFF. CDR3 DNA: TGTGCCAGCAGCGGGGGCAGGGGTATGGATGAGCAGTTCTTC.

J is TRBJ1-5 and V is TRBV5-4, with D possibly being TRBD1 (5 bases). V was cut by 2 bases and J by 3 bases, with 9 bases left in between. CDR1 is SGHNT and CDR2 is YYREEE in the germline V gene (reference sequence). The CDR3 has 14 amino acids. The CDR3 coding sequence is TGTGCCAGCAGCTTCCGGGGGAACAATCAGCCCCAGCATTTT. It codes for CASSFRGNNQPQHF.

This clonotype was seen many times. The CDR3 DNA is TGTGCCAGCAGTCGAAGGCCCGGACCGACTAGCACCGGGGAGCTGTTTTTT. It translates to CASSRRPGPTSTGELFF. The gene calls are TRBV12-3 or TRBV12-4 and TRBJ2-2; a possible D gene is TRBD2 (6 bases). With 5 bases removed from V and 4 bases from J, the gap between germline ends came to 20 bases. CDR3 length equals 17 residues.

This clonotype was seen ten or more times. CDR3 region: CASSFSLAGGRYRDTQYF. CDR3 DNA sequence: TGTGCCAGCAGTTTCAGCCTAGCGGGGGGCCGGTATAGAGATACGCAGTATTTT. This chain connects TRBV12-3 or TRBV12-4 to TRBJ2-3, with 11 bases fitting TRBD2. CDR3 length: 18 residues. With 3 bases clipped from V and 5 bases from J, the junction kept 13 bases outside the gene matches.

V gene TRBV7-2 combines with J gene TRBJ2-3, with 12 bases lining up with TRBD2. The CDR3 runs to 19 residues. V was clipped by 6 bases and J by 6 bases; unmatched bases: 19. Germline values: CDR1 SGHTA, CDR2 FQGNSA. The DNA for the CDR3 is TGTGCCAGCAGTCGCGCTCCCCCTCTAGCGGGGGGGGTGGACGATACGCAGTATTTT. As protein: CASSRAPPLAGGVDDTQYF.

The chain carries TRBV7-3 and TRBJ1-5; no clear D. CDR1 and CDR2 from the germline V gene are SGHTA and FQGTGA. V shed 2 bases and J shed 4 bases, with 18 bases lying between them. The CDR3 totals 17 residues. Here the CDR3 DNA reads TGTGCCAGCAGCTTAGATTTTGGCAGAAAATTAAATCAGCCCCAGCATTTT. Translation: CASSLDFGRKLNQPQHF.

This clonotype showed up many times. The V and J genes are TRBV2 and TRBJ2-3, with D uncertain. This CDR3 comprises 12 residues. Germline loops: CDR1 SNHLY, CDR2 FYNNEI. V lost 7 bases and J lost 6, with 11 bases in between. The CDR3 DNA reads TGTGCCAGCACCCAGAACCGCGATACGCAGTATTTT. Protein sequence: CASTQNRDTQYF. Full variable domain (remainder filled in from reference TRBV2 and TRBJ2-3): EPEVTQTPSHQVTQMGQEVILRCVPISNHLYFYWYRQILGQKVEFLVSFYNNEISEKSEIFDDQFSVERPDGSNFTLKIRSTKLEDSAMYFCASTQNRDTQYFGPGTRLTVL.

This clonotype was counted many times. The CDR3 sequence is CASTSRGTGELFF. CDR3 DNA sequence: TGTGCCAGCACCTCCCGAGGAACCGGGGAGCTGTTTTTT. The gene calls are TRBV2 and TRBJ2-2; no definite D call. This CDR3 comprises 13 residues. Trimming pared 7 bases from V and 5 bases from J, leaving 11 bases between. CDR1 and CDR2 (germline): SNHLY, FYNNEI.

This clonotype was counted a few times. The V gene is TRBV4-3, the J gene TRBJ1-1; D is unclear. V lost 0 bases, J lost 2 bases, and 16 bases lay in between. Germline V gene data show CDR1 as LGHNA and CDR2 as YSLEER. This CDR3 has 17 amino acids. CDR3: CASSQDRSVPLNTEAFF. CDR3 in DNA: TGCGCCAGCAGCCAAGATCGGTCGGTTCCACTCAACACTGAAGCTTTCTTT.

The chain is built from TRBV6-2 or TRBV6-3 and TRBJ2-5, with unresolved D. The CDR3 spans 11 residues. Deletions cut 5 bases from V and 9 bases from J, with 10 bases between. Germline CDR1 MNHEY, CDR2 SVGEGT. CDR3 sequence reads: CASSQGGAQYF. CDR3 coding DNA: TGTGCCAGCAGTCAAGGTGGGGCCCAGTACTTC.

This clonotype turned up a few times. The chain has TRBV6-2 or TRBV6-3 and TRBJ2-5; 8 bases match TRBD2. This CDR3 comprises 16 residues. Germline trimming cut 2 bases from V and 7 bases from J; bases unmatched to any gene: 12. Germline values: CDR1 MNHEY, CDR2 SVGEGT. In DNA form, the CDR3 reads TGTGCCAGCAGTTACCGTGGCGGGGGGAGCTCTGGGACCCAGTACTTC. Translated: CASSYRGGGSSGTQYF.

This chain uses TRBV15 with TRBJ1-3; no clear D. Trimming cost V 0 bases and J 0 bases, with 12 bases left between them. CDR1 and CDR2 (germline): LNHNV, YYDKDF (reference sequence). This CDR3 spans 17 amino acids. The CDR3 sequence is CATSRDPQVSSGNTIYF. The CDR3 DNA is TGTGCCACCAGCAGAGATCCCCAGGTCAGCTCTGGAAACACCATATATTTT.

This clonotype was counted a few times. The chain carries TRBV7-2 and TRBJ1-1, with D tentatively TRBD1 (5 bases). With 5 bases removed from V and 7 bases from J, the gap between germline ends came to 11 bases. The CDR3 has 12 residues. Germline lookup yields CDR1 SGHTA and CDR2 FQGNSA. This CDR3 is CASSGGFGEAFF. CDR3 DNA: TGTGCCAGCAGCGGGGGGTTCGGTGAAGCTTTCTTT.

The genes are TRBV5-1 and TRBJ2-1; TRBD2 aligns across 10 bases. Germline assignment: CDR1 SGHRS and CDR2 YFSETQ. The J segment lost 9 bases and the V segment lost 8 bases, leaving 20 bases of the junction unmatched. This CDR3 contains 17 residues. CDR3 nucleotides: TGCGCCAGTAGACTGAGGCGGACTAGCGGAAGGGCTGGTGAGCAGTTCTTC. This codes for CASRLRRTSGRAGEQFF.

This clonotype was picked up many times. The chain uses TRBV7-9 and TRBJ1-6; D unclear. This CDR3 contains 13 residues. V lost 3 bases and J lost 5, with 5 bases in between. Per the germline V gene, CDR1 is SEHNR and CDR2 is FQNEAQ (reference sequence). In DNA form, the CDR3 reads TGTGCCAGCAGCTTGACGGATAATTCACCCCTCCACTTT. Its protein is CASSLTDNSPLHF.

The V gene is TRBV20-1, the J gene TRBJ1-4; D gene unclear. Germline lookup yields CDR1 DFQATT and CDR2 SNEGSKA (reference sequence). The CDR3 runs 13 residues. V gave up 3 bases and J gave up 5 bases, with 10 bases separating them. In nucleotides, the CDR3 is TGCAGTGCTAGTCCACTTAAAAATGAAAAACTGTTTTTT. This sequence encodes CSASPLKNEKLFF.

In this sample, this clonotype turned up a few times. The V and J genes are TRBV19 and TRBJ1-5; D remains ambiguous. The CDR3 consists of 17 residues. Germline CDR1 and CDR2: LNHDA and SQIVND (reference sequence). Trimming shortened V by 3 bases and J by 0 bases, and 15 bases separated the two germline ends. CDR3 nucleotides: TGTGCCAGTAGTATTATCCCCACAGAAAATAGCAATCAGCCCCAGCATTTT. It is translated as CASSIIPTENSNQPQHF.